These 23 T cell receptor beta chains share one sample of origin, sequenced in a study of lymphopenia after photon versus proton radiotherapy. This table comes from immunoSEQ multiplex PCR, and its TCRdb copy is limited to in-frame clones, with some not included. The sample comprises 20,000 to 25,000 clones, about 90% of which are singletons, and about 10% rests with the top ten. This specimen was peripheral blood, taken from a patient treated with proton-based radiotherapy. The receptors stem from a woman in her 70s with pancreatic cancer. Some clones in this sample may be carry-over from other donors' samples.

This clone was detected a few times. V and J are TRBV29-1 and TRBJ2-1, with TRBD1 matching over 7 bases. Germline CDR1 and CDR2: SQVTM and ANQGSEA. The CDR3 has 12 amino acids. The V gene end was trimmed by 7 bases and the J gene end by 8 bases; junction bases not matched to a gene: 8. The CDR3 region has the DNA TGCAGCGGGGGGACAGAGGTCGATGAGCAGTTCTTC. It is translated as CSGGTEVDEQFF.

The CDR3 sequence is CASSIIFGQGATEAFF. The CDR3 coding sequence is TGTGCCAGCAGTATAATTTTCGGACAGGGGGCGACTGAAGCTTTCTTT. This chain links TRBV28 with TRBJ1-1; 11 bases line up with TRBD1. The CDR3 consists of 16 residues. V gave up 5 bases and J gave up 5 bases; unmatched junction bases: 10. The germline gives CDR1 MDHEN, CDR2 SYDVKM.

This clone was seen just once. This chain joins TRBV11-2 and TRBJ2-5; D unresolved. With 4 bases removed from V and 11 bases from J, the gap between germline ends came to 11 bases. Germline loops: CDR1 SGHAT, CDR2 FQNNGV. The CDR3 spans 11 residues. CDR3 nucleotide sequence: TGTGCCAGCAGCTCCCAATGGAAGCAGTACTTC. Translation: CASSSQWKQYF.

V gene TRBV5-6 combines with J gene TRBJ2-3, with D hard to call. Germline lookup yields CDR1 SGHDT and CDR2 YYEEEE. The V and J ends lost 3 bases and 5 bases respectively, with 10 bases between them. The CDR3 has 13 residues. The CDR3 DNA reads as TGTGCCAGCAGCTCCAAAGCGATAGATACGCAGTATTTT. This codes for CASSSKAIDTQYF. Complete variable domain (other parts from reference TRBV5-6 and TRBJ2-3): DAGVTQSPTHLIKTRGQQVTLRCSPKSGHDTVSWYQQALGQGPQFIFQYYEEEERQRGNFPDRFSGHQFPNYSSELNVNALLLGDSALYLCASSSKAIDTQYFGPGTRLTVL.

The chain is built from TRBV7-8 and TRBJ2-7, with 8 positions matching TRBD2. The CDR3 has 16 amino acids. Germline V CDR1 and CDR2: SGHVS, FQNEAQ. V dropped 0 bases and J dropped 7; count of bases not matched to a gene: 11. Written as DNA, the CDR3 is TGTGCCAGCAGCTTAGCGGATAGCGGGGTCCTCGGGGAGCAGTACTTC. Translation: CASSLADSGVLGEQYF.

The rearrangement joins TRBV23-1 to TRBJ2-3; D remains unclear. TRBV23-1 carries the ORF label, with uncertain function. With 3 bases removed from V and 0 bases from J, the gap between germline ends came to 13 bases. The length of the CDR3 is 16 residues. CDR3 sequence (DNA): TGCGCCAGCAGTCACTCGGCTGCTACTAGCACAGATACGCAGTATTTT. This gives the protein CASSHSAATSTDTQYF.

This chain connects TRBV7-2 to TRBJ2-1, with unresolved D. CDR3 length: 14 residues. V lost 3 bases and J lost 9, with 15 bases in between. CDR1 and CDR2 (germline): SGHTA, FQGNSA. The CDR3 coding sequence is TGTGCCAGCAGCTTTAGTCTACCCGGTCTTGAGCAGTTCTTC. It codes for CASSFSLPGLEQFF.

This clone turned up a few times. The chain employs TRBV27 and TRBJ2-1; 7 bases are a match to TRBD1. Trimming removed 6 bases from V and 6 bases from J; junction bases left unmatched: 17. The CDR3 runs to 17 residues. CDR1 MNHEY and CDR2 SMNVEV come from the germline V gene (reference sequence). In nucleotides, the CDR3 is TGTGCCAGCAGCGCCTTTCAGGGGGTCGACGACTCCAATGAGCAGTTCTTC. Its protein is CASSAFQGVDDSNEQFF.

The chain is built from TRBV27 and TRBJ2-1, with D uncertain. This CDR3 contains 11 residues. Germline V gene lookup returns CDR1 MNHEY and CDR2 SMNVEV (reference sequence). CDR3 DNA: TGTGCTACGAGCTCCTACAATGAGCAGTTCTTC. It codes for CATSSYNEQFF.

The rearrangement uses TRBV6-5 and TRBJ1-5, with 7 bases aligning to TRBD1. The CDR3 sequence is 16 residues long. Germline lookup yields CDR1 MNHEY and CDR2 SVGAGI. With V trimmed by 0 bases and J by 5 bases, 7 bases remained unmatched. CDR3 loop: CASSYSRTGEDQPQHF. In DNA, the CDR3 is TGTGCCAGCAGTTACTCGAGAACAGGGGAGGATCAGCCCCAGCATTTT.

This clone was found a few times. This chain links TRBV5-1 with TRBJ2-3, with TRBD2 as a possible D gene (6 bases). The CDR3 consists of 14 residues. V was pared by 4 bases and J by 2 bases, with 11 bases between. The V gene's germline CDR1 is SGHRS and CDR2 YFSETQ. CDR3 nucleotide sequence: TGCGCCAGCAGCGTGGGAGGTCCCACAGATACGCAGTATTTT. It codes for CASSVGGPTDTQYF. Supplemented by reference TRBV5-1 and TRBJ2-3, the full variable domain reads KAGVTQTPRYLIKTRGQQVTLSCSPISGHRSVSWYQQTPGQGLQFLFEYFSETQRNKGNFPGRFSGRQFSNSRSEMNVSTLELGDSALYLCASSVGGPTDTQYFGPGTRLTVL.

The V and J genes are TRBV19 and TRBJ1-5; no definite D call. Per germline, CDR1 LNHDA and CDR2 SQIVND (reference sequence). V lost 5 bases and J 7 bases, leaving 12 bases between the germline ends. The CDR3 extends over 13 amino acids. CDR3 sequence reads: CASSEMVDQPQHF. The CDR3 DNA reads TGTGCCAGTAGTGAGATGGTAGACCAGCCCCAGCATTTT.

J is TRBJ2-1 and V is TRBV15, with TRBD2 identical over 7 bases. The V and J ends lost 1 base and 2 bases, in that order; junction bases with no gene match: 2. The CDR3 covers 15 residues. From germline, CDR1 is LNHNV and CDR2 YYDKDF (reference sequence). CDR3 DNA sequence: TGTGCCACCAGCAGAGCGGGGGGAACCTACAATGAGCAGTTCTTC. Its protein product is CATSRAGGTYNEQFF. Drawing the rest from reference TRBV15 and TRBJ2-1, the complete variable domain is DAMVIQNPRYQVTQFGKPVTLSCSQTLNHNVMYWYQQKSSQAPKLLFHYYDKDFNNEADTPDNFQSRRPNTSFCFLDIRSPGLGDTAMYLCATSRAGGTYNEQFFGPGTRLTVL.

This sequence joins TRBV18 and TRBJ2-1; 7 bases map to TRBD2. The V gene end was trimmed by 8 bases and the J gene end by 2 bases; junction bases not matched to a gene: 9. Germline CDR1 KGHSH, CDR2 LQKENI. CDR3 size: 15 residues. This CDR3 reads CASGKAGVAYNEQFF. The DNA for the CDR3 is TGTGCCAGCGGGAAGGCGGGAGTGGCCTACAATGAGCAGTTCTTC. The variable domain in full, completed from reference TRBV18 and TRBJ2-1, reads NAGVMQNPRHLVRRRGQEARLRCSPMKGHSHVYWYRQLPEEGLKFMVYLQKENIIDESGMPKERFSAEFPKEGPSILRIQQVVRGDSAAYFCASGKAGVAYNEQFFGPGTRLTVL.

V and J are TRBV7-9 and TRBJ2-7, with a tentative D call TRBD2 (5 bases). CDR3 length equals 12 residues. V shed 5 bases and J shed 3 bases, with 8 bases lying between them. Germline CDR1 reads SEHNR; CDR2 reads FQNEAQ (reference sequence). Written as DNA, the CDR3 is TGTGCCAGCAGCGCCGGGGACTACGAGCAGTACTTC. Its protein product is CASSAGDYEQYF.

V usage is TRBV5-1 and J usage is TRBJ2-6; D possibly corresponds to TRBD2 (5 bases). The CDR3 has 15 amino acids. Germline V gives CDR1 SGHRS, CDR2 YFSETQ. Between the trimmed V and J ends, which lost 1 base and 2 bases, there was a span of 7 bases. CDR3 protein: CASSLPGAGANVLTF. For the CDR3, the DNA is TGCGCCAGCAGCTTGCCCGGGGCTGGGGCCAACGTCCTGACTTTC.

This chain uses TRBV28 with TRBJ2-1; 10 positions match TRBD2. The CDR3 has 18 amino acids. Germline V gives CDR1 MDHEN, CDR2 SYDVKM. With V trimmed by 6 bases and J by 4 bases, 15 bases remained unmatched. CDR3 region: CASSLPTSGEGLYNEQFF. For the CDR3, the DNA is TGTGCCAGCAGCTTACCTACTAGCGGGGAAGGACTTTACAATGAGCAGTTCTTC.

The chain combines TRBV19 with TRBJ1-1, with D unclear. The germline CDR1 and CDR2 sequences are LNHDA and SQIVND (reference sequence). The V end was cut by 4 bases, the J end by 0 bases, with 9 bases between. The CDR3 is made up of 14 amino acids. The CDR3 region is CASSRNQMNTEAFF. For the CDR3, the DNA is TGTGCCAGTAGTAGGAATCAGATGAACACTGAAGCTTTCTTT.

CDR3 region: CASSFSRKNTEAFF. CDR3 nucleotide sequence: TGTGCCAGCAGCTTCAGTCGGAAGAACACTGAAGCTTTCTTT. The chain employs TRBV11-2 and TRBJ1-1; D remains ambiguous. Per germline, CDR1 SGHAT and CDR2 FQNNGV. CDR3 length: 14 residues. The ends were cut back, 3 bases at V and 1 base at J, with 9 bases in the middle. Based on the CDR3 plus reference TRBV11-2 and TRBJ1-1, the full variable domain is EAGVAQSPRYKIIEKRQSVAFWCNPISGHATLYWYQQILGQGPKLLIQFQNNGVVDDSQLPKDRFSAERLKGVDSTLKIQPAKLEDSAVYLCASSFSRKNTEAFFGQGTRLTVV.

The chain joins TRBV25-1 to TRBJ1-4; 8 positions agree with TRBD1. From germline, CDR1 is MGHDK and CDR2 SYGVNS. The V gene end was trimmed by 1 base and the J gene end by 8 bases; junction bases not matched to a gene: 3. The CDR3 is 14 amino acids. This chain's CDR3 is CASSESGQGEKLFF. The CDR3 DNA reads TGTGCCAGCAGTGAATCTGGACAGGGAGAAAAACTGTTTTTT. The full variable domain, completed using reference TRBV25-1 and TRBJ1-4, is EADIYQTPRYLVIGTGKKITLECSQTMGHDKMYWYQQDPGMELHLIHYSYGVNSTEKGDLSSESTVSRIRTEHFPLTLESARPSHTSQYLCASSESGQGEKLFFGSGTQLSVL.

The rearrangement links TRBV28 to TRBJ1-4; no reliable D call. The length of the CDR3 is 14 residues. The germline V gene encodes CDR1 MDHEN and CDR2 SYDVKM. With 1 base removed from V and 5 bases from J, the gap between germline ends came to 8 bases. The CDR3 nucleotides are TGTGCCAGCAGTTTATTGGCGGGGAATGAAAAACTGTTTTTT. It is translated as CASSLLAGNEKLFF. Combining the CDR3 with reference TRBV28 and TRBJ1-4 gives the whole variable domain DVKVTQSSRYLVKRTGEKVFLECVQDMDHENMFWYRQDPGLGLRLIYFSYDVKMKEKGDIPEGYSVSREKKERFSLILESASTNQTSMYLCASSLLAGNEKLFFGSGTQLSVL.

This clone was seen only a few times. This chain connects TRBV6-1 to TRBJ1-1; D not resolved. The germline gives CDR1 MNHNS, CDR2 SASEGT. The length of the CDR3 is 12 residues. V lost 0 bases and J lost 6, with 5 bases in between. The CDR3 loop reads CASSEAIAEAFF. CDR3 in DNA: TGTGCCAGCAGTGAAGCTATCGCTGAAGCTTTCTTT.

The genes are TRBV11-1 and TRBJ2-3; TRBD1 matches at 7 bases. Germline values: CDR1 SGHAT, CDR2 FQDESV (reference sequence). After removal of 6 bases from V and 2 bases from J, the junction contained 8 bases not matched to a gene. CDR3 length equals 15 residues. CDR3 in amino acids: CASSDQGVVTDTQYF. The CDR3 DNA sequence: TGTGCCAGCAGTGACCAGGGGGTTGTCACAGATACGCAGTATTTT.